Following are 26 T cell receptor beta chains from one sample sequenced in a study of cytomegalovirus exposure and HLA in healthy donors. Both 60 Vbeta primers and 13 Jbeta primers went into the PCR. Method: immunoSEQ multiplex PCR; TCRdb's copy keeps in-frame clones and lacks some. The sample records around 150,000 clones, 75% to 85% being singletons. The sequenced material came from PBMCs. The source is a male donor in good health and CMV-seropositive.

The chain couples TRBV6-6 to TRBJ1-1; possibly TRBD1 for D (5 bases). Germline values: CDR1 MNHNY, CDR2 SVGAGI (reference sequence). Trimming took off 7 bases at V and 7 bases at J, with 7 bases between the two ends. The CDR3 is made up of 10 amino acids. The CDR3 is CASKGVEAFF. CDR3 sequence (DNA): TGTGCCAGCAAAGGGGTTGAAGCTTTCTTT.

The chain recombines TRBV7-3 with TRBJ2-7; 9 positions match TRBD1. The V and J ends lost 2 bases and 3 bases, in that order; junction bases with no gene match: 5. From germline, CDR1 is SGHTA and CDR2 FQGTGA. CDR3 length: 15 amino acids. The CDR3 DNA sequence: TGTGCCAGCAGCTTACTTGGGACAGGGTACTACGAGCAGTACTTC. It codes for CASSLLGTGYYEQYF.

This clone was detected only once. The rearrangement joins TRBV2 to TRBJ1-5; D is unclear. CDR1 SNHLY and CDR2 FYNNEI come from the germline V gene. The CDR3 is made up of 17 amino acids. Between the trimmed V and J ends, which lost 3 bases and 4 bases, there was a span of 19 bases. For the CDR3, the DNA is TGTGCCAGCAGTGACCCCTCTTGGGCAGGTCCGAATCAGCCCCAGCATTTT. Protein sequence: CASSDPSWAGPNQPQHF.

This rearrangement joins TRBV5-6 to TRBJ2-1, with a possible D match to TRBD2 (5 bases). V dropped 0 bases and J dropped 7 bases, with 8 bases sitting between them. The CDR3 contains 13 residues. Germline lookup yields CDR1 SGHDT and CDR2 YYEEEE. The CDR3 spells CASSLAGGNEQFF. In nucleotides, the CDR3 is TGTGCCAGCAGCTTGGCAGGAGGAAATGAGCAGTTCTTC.

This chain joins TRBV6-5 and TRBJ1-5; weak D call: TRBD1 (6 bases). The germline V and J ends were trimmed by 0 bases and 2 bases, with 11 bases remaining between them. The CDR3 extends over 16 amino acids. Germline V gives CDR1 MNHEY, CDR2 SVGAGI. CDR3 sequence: CASSYSSRGRNQPQHF. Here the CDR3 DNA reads TGTGCCAGCAGTTACTCGAGCAGGGGCCGCAATCAGCCCCAGCATTTT.

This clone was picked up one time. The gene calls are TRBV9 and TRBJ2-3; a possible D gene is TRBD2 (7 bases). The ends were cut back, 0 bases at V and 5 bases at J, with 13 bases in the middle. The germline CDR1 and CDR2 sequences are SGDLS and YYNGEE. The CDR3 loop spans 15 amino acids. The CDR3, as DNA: TGTGCCAGCAGCGTAGCTACGAGGGGGGGAGATACGCAGTATTTT. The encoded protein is CASSVATRGGDTQYF. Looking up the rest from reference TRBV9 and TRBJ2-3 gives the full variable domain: DSGVTQTPKHLITATGQRVTLRCSPRSGDLSVYWYQQSLDQGLQFLIQYYNGEERAKGNILERFSAQQFPDLHSELNLSSLELGDSALYFCASSVATRGGDTQYFGPGTRLTVL.

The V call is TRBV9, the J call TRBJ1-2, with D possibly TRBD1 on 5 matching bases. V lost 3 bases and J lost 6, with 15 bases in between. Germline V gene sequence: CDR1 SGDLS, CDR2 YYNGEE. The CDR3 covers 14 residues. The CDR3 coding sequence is TGTGCCAGCAGCGGAGCAGAGGGGAGGAATGGCTACACCTTC. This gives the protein CASSGAEGRNGYTF.

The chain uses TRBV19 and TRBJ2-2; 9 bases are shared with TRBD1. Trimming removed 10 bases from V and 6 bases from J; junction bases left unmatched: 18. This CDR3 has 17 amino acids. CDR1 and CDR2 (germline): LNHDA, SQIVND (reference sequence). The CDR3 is CATTVTGGPRGAGELFF. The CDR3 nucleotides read TGTGCCACAACCGTAACAGGGGGCCCGAGGGGAGCCGGGGAGCTGTTTTTT.

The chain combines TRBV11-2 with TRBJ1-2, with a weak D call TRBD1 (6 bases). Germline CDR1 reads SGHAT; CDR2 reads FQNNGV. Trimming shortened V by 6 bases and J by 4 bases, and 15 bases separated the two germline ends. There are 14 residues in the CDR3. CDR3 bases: TGTGCCAGCAGATCACTGGGGGCCCCCTATGGCTACACCTTC. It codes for CASRSLGAPYGYTF.

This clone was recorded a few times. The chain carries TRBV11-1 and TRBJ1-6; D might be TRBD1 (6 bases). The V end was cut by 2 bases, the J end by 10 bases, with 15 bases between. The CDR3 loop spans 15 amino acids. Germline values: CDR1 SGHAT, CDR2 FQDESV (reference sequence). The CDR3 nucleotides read TGTGCCAGCAGCTTACAGGGGCCCGTCCGGTCACCCCTCCACTTT. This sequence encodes CASSLQGPVRSPLHF.

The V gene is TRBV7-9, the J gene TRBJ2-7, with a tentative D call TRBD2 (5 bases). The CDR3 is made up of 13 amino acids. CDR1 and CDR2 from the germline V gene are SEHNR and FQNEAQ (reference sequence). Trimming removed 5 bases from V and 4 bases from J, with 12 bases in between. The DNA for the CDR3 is TGTGCCAGCAGCCAGCTAGCCGGGTACGAGCAGTACTTC. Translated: CASSQLAGYEQYF. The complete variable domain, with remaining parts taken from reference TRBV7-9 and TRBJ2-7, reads DTGVSQNPRHKITKRGQNVTFRCDPISEHNRLYWYRQTLGQGPEFLTYFQNEAQLEKSRLLSDRFSAERPKGSFSTLEIQRTEQGDSAMYLCASSQLAGYEQYFGPGTRLTVT.

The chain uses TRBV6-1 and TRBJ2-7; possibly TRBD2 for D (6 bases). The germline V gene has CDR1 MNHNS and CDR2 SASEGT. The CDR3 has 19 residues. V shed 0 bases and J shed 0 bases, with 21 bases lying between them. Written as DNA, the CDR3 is TGTGCCAGCAGTGAAGCGGGGACTTGGGATAAGACAAGCTCCTACGAGCAGTACTTC. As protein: CASSEAGTWDKTSSYEQYF.

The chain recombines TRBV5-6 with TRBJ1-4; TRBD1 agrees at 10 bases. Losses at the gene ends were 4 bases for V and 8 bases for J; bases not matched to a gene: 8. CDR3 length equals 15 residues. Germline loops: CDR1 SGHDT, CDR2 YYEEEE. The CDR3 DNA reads TGTGCCAGCAGCCCTAGACAGGGGGCGGGAGAAAAACTGTTTTTT. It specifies CASSPRQGAGEKLFF.

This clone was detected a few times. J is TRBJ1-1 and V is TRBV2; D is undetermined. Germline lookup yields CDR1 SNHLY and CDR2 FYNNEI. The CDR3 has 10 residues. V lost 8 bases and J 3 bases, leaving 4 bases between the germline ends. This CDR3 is CASSYTEAFF. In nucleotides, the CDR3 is TGTGCCAGCTCTTACACTGAAGCTTTCTTT. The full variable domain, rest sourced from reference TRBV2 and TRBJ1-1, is EPEVTQTPSHQVTQMGQEVILRCVPISNHLYFYWYRQILGQKVEFLVSFYNNEISEKSEIFDDQFSVERPDGSNFTLKIRSTKLEDSAMYFCASSYTEAFFGQGTRLTVV.

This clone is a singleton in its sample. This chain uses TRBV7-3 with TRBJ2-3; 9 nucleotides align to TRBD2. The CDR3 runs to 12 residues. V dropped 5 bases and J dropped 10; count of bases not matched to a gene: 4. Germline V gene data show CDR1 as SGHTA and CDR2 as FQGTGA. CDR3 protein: CASSISSGAQYF. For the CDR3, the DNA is TGTGCCAGCAGCATTTCTAGCGGGGCGCAGTATTTT.

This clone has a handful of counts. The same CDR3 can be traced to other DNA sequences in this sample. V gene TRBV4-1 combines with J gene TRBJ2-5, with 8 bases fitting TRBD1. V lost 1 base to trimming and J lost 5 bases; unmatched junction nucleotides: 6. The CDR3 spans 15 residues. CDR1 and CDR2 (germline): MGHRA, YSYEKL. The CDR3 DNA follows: TGCGCCAGCAGCCAAGGGCAGGGGGCACGGGAGACCCAGTACTTC. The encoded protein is CASSQGQGARETQYF.

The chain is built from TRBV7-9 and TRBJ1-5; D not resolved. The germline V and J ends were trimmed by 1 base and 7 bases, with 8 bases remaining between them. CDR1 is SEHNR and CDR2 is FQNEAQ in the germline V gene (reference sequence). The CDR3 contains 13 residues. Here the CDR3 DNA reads TGTGCCAGCAGCTTAGGCGGAGAGCAGCCCCAGCATTTT. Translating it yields CASSLGGEQPQHF.

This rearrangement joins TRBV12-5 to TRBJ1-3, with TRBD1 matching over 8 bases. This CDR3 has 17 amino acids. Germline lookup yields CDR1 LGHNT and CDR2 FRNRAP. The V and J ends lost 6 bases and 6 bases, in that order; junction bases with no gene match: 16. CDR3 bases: TGTGCTAGTGGCCCGACCTACTCCGGACAGGGTACAAACACCATATATTTT. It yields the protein CASGPTYSGQGTNTIYF. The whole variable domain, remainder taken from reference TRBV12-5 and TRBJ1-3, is DARVTQTPRHKVTEMGQEVTMRCQPILGHNTVFWYRQTMMQGLELLAYFRNRAPLDDSGMPKDRFSAEMPDATLATLKIQPSEPRDSAVYFCASGPTYSGQGTNTIYFGEGSWLTVV.

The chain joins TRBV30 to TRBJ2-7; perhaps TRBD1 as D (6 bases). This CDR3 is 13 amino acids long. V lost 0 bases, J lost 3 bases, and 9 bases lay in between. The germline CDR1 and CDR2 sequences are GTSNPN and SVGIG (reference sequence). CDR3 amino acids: CAWSVGQLYEQYF. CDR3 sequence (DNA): TGTGCCTGGAGTGTAGGACAGCTCTACGAGCAGTACTTC.

The CDR3 protein is CASSPVYGPGTEAFF. CDR3 coding DNA: TGTGCCAGCAGTCCGGTATACGGGCCGGGAACTGAAGCTTTCTTT. The V gene is TRBV6-5, the J gene TRBJ1-1, with unresolved D. CDR1 and CDR2 (germline): MNHEY, SVGAGI. The V end was cut by 5 bases, the J end by 5 bases, with 18 bases between. This CDR3 has 15 residues.

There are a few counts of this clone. The CDR3: CASSYSRVQETQYF. The CDR3 DNA is TGTGCCAGCAGTTACTCTCGCGTCCAAGAGACCCAGTACTTC. The chain joins TRBV6-5 to TRBJ2-5; D is uncertain. CDR1 is MNHEY, CDR2 SVGAGI, per germline. Trimming pared 0 bases from V and 1 base from J, leaving 6 bases between. The CDR3 is 14 residues long.

The CDR3 nucleotides are TGTGCCAGCAGTGCGGGTCCCGAGACCCAGTACTTC. It specifies CASSAGPETQYF. The V and J genes are TRBV2 and TRBJ2-5, with unresolved D. V lost 4 bases and J lost 5, with 8 bases in between. The CDR3 sequence is 12 residues long. CDR1 is SNHLY and CDR2 is FYNNEI in the germline V gene.

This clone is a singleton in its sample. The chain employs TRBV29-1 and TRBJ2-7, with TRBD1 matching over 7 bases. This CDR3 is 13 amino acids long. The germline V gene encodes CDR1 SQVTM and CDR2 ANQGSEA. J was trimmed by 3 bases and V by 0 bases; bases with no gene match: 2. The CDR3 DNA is TGCAGCGTTGAAGAGGGACAGAGCTACGAGCAGTACTTC. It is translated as CSVEEGQSYEQYF.

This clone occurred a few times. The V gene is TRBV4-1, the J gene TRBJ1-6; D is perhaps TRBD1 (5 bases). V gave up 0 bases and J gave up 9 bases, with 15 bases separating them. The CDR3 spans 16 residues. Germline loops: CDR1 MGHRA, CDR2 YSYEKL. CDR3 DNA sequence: TGCGCCAGCAGCCAAGACCGCCGGGGGGAGGTTTCACCCCTCCACTTT. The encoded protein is CASSQDRRGEVSPLHF.

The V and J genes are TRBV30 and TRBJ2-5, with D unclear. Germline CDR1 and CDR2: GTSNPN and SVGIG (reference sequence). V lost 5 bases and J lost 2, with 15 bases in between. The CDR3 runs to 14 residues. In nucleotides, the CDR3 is TGTGCCTGGCCCCTCAACTCGTTACAAGAGACCCAGTACTTC. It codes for CAWPLNSLQETQYF.

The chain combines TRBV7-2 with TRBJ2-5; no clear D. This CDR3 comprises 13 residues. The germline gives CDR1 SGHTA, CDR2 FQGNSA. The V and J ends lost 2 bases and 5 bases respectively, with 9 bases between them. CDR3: CASSLSVQETQYF. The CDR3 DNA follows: TGTGCCAGCAGCTTATCTGTTCAGGAGACCCAGTACTTC.